The 17 T cell receptor beta chains below all came from one sample that was sequenced in a study of blood T cells in healthy people across ages (dated by TCRdb to between 2014 and 2016). The method was 5' RACE. Sequencing relied on an Illumina HiSeq 2500. The second PCR ran for roughly 6 to 11 cycles and used a J-beta primer mix along with a sample-barcoded 5' primer. TCRdb ran its own pipeline on the public reads, namely fastp trimming at Q25 and MiXCR clone calling, and kept in-frame beta chains. Each CDR3 protein gets just one entry, which takes the most common genes and DNA from the rows behind it. The sample includes under 1,000,000 distinct CDR3 sequences, with about 47% observed a single time. About a sixth of the sample lies in the top ten. Sequenced sample: blood. Source of these receptors: an elderly man in good health.

This clonotype was counted ten times or more. This chain links TRBV27 with TRBJ2-3, with 9 bases aligning to TRBD2. In germline, CDR1 is MNHEY, CDR2 SMNVEV (reference sequence). J was trimmed by 4 bases and V by 8 bases; bases with no gene match: 1. The CDR3 has 12 amino acids. In DNA form, the CDR3 reads TGTGCCAGCGGGACTAGCCCAGATACGCAGTATTTT. Its translation is CASGTSPDTQYF.

The chain couples TRBV27 to TRBJ1-5, with D tentatively TRBD1 (6 bases). Germline V CDR1 and CDR2: MNHEY, SMNVEV (reference sequence). This CDR3 has 14 residues. V dropped 5 bases and J dropped 5 bases, with 13 bases sitting between them. In DNA form, the CDR3 reads TGTGCCAGCAGTGGAGGGGGGCCCCATCAGCCCCAGCATTTT. Encoded protein: CASSGGGPHQPQHF.

This clonotype was seen repeatedly, ten times or more. This chain links TRBV24-1 with TRBJ2-3; TRBD2 matches 7 bases. The trim removed 9 bases at V and 0 bases at J, leaving 2 bases unmatched. Germline V gives CDR1 KGHDR, CDR2 SFDVKD. The CDR3 is made up of 13 amino acids. DNA for the CDR3: TGTGCCACCTCTAGCGGCAGCACAGATACGCAGTATTTT. Translation: CATSSGSTDTQYF.

This chain joins TRBV11-3 and TRBJ2-1; D gene unclear. CDR1 and CDR2 (germline): SGHNT, YENEEA. The V end lost 5 bases, the J end lost 0 bases, and 8 bases lay between the germline ends. The CDR3 is made up of 14 amino acids. The CDR3 here is CASSARSSYNEQFF. DNA for the CDR3: TGTGCCAGCAGCGCTAGATCCTCCTACAATGAGCAGTTCTTC.

This clonotype was detected a few times. The genes are TRBV20-1 and TRBJ2-1; TRBD1 matches at 10 bases. Germline-derived CDR1 and CDR2 are DFQATT and SNEGSKA (reference sequence). The CDR3 has 15 amino acids. Losses at the gene ends were 5 bases for V and 8 bases for J; bases not matched to a gene: 12. CDR3 region: CSAVRGTGVGHEQFF. CDR3 nucleotide sequence: TGCAGTGCTGTGCGTGGGACAGGGGTGGGTCATGAGCAGTTCTTC.

The sample holds a few counts of this clonotype. J is TRBJ1-1 and V is TRBV29-1; D is uncertain. Per the germline V gene, CDR1 is SQVTM and CDR2 is ANQGSEA. The CDR3 spans 11 residues. V dropped 0 bases and J dropped 7 bases, with 6 bases sitting between them. The CDR3 sequence: CSVEDSREAFF. The CDR3 DNA is TGCAGCGTTGAAGATTCCCGTGAAGCTTTCTTT.

V gene TRBV6-1 combines with J gene TRBJ2-7; D is possibly TRBD1 (5 bases). CDR1 MNHNS and CDR2 SASEGT come from the germline V gene. The CDR3 sequence is 14 residues long. Between the trimmed V and J ends, which lost 6 bases and 6 bases, there was a span of 18 bases. In DNA, the CDR3 is TGTGCCAGCAGCCAAAGGGGTGTTCGCGTCGAGCAGTACTTC. Translated, it gives CASSQRGVRVEQYF.

V gene TRBV5-5 combines with J gene TRBJ2-5; D possibly corresponds to TRBD2 (6 bases). Trimming took 4 bases from V and 6 from J, leaving 13 bases between them. The CDR3 length is 13 residues. Looked up from germline, CDR1 is SGHKS and CDR2 is YYEKEE (reference sequence). The CDR3 reads CASSLNGGKTQYF. The CDR3 DNA sequence: TGTGCCAGCAGCCTAAATGGGGGGAAGACCCAGTACTTC.

The chain joins TRBV4-3 to TRBJ1-4; 7 bases align to TRBD1. Germline assignment: CDR1 LGHNA and CDR2 YSLEER. The CDR3 spans 14 residues. J was trimmed by 6 bases and V by 1 base; bases with no gene match: 2. The CDR3: CASSQGQGYEKLFF. CDR3 nucleotide sequence: TGCGCCAGCAGCCAAGGACAGGGATATGAAAAACTGTTTTTT.

This clonotype was found a few times. This sequence joins TRBV29-1 and TRBJ2-2; the match to TRBD1 covers 7 bases. Trimming at V came to 4 bases and at J to 6 bases, leaving 5 bases not matched to a gene. There are 13 residues in the CDR3. Germline lookup yields CDR1 SQVTM and CDR2 ANQGSEA. The CDR3 coding sequence is TGCAGCGTTGTTGCAGGGGGAGCCGGGGAGCTGTTTTTT. It yields the protein CSVVAGGAGELFF.

This clonotype was detected only a few times. The J gene is TRBJ2-5, the V gene TRBV20-1; 7 bases agree with TRBD2. The J call may be faulty, since TRBJ2-7 better matches the DNA end. CDR1 is DFQATT and CDR2 is SNEGSKA in the germline V gene (reference sequence). This CDR3 has 15 residues. The CDR3 DNA reads as TGCAGTGCTAGCCGTGATGGGACTACTACCCTCGAGCAGTACTTC. Encoded protein: CSASRDGTTTLEQYF.

This clonotype was seen just once. V is TRBV10-3 and J is TRBJ2-7, with TRBD1 matching over 8 bases. V gave up 6 bases and J gave up 6 bases; unmatched junction bases: 10. The CDR3 is 14 amino acids. The V gene's germline CDR1 is ENHRY and CDR2 SYGVKD. The CDR3 region is CAIRTPGTGPEQYF. The CDR3 nucleotides read TGTGCCATCAGGACTCCCGGGACAGGTCCCGAGCAGTACTTC.

The rearrangement joins TRBV20-1 to TRBJ1-2; 7 nucleotides align to TRBD1. Trimming cost V 5 bases and J 4 bases; bases outside gene matches: 4. The germline V gene has CDR1 DFQATT and CDR2 SNEGSKA (reference sequence). The CDR3 is 12 amino acids. In nucleotides, the CDR3 is TGCAGTGCTGAATGGGACAGCTATGGCTACACCTTC. Translating it yields CSAEWDSYGYTF.

This clonotype was seen only once. J is TRBJ2-6 and V is TRBV29-1; D not certain. The CDR3 extends over 17 amino acids. Trimming took 4 bases from V and 1 from J, leaving 17 bases between them. The germline gives CDR1 SQVTM, CDR2 ANQGSEA. Written as DNA, the CDR3 is TGCAGCGTTGTTATCGGGCCGGCCGCATCTGGGGCCAACGTCCTGACTTTC. Translating it yields CSVVIGPAASGANVLTF. The variable domain in full, completed from reference TRBV29-1 and TRBJ2-6, reads SAVISQKPSRDICQRGTSLTIQCQVDSQVTMMFWYRQQPGQSLTLIATANQGSEATYESGFVIDKFPISRPNLTFSTLTVSNMSPEDSSIYLCSVVIGPAASGANVLTFGAGSRLTVL.

This clonotype was picked up a small number of times. The rearrangement uses TRBV9 and TRBJ2-7, with D possibly matching TRBD2 (5 bases). This CDR3 comprises 14 residues. The V end lost 3 bases, the J end lost 0 bases, and 10 bases lay between the germline ends. Germline V gene data show CDR1 as SGDLS and CDR2 as YYNGEE. CDR3 residues: CASSGRDPSYEQYF. In nucleotides, the CDR3 is TGTGCCAGCAGCGGCCGGGATCCCTCCTACGAGCAGTACTTC. The full variable domain, completed using reference TRBV9 and TRBJ2-7, is DSGVTQTPKHLITATGQRVTLRCSPRSGDLSVYWYQQSLDQGLQFLIQYYNGEERAKGNILERFSAQQFPDLHSELNLSSLELGDSALYFCASSGRDPSYEQYFGPGTRLTVT.

The V call is TRBV6-6, the J call TRBJ2-5, with D uncertain. The CDR3 contains 12 residues. Germline assignment: CDR1 MNHNY and CDR2 SVGAGI (reference sequence). V lost 7 bases to trimming and J lost 2 bases, with 8 bases between them. CDR3 coding DNA: TGTGCCAGCACTTGGAGTCAAGAGACCCAGTACTTC. Amino acids: CASTWSQETQYF.

The chain is built from TRBV20-1 and TRBJ1-6; D might be TRBD1 (5 bases). Germline CDR1 DFQATT, CDR2 SNEGSKA (reference sequence). Trimming left V 6 bases short and J 8 bases short, with 20 bases between. The CDR3 runs to 15 residues. CDR3 bases: TGCAGTGCCCACGTTGGGCAGGGCTTAGATTCACCCCTCCACTTT. Translation: CSAHVGQGLDSPLHF.